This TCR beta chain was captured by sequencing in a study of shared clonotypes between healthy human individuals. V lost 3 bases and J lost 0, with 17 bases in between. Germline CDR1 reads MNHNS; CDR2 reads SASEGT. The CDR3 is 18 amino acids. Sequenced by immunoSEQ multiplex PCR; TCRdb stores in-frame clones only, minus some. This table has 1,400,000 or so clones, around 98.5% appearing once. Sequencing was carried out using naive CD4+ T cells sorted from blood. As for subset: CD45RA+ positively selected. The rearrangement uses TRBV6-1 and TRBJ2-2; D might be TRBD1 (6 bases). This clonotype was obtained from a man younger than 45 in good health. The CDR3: CASSEAAWGRTNTGELFF. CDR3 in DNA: TGTGCCAGCAGTGAGGCGGCTTGGGGGCGCACGAACACCGGGGAGCTGTTTTTT.